This TCR beta chain was found in a study of blood T cell repertoires in COVID-19. Study as a whole: Italy, Spain and the United States were the sources of the convalescent and acute COVID-19 samples. The cDNA or gDNA used as material had been derived from T cells, B-cell-depleted T cells, or PBMCs.

CDR1 and CDR2 (germline): KGHDR, SFDVKD. V shed 10 bases and J shed 0 bases, with 8 bases lying between them. There are 13 residues in the CDR3. Per the original data handling: Using reference gene primer amplification, nucleated cell counts were estimated. Data came from immunoSEQ multiplex PCR; TCRdb stores just in-frame clones and leaves some out. V, J and clone size are taken as reported in that table, and D and trimming were inferred from the DNA itself. The profile covers 70,000 to 100,000 clones, with 88% appearing a single time and 40% to 55% taken by the ten largest. This clonotype was obtained from a human donor in a cohort sampled during active COVID-19. The chain links TRBV24-1 to TRBJ1-4; tentative D call: TRBD1 (5 bases). Sequencing was performed on peripheral blood. CDR3 in amino acids: CATRDSTNEKLFF. CDR3 nucleotides: TGTGCCACTCGGGACTCAACTAATGAAAAACTGTTTTTT.